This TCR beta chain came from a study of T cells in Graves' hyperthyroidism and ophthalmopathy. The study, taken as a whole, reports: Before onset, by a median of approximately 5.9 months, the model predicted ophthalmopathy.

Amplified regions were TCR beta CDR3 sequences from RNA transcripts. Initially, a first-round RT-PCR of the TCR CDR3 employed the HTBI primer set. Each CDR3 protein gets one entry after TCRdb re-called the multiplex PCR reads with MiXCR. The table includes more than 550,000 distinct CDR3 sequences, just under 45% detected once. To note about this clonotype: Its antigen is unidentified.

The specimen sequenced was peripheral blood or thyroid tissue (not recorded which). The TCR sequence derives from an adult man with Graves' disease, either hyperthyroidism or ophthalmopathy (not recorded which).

The CDR3 DNA reads TGTGCCTGGAGTGGTTCATCGGACACCTACAATCAGCCCCAGCATTTT. Translated: CAWSGSSDTYNQPQHF. The chain links TRBV19 to TRBJ1-5; possibly TRBD1 for D (5 bases). V lost 11 bases and J lost 3, with 23 bases in between. The germline gives CDR1 LNHDA, CDR2 SQIVND (reference sequence). This CDR3 is 16 amino acids long. Full variable domain (missing parts from reference TRBV19 and TRBJ1-5): DGGITQSPKYLFRKEGQNVTLSCEQNLNHDAMYWYRQDPGQGLRLIYYSQIVNDFQKGDIAEGYSVSREKKESFPLTVTSAQKNPTAFYLCAWSGSSDTYNQPQHFGDGTRLSIL.